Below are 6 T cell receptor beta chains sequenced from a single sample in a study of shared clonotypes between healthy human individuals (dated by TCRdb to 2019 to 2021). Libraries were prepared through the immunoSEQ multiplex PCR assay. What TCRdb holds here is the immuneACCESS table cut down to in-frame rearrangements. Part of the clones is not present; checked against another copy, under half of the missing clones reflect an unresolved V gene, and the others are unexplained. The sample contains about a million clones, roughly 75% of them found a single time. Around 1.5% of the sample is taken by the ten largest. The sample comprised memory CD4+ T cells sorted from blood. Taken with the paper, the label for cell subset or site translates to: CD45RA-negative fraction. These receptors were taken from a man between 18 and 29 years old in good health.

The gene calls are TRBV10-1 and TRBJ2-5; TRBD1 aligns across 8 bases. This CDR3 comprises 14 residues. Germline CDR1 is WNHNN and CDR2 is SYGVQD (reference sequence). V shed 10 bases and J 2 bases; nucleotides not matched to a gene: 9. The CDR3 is CATSRDRRQETQYF. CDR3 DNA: TGCGCCACCTCACGGGACAGGAGACAAGAGACCCAGTACTTC.

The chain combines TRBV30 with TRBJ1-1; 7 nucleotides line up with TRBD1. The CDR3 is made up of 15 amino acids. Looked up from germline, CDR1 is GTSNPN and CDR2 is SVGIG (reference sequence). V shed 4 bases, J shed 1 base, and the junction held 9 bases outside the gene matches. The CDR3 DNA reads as TGTGCCTGGAAACGAAGGACAGGAACGAACACTGAAGCTTTCTTT. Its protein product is CAWKRRTGTNTEAFF.

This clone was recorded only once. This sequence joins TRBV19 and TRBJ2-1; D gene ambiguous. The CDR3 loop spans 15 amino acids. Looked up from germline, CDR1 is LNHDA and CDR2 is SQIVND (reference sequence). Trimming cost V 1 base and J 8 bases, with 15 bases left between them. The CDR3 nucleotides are TGTGCCAGTAGTATAGGCCCTCGAATAATCCATGAGCAGTTCTTC. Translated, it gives CASSIGPRIIHEQFF.

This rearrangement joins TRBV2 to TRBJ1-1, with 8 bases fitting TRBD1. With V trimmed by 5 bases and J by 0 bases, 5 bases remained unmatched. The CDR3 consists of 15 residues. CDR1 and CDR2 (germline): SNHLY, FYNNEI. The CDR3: CASSQDRAMNTEAFF. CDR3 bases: TGTGCCAGCAGTCAGGACAGGGCCATGAACACTGAAGCTTTCTTT.

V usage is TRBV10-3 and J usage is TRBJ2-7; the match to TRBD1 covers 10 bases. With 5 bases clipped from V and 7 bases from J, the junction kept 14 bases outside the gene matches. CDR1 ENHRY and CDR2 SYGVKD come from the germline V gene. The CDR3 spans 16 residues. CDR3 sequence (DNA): TGTGCCATCAGTCAACCCAAGACAGGGGGCCCCCTTGAGCAGTACTTC. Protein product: CAISQPKTGGPLEQYF.

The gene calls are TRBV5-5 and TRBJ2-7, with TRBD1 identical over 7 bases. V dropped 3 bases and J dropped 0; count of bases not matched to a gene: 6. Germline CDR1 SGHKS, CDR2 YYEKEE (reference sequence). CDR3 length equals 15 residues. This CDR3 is CASSSQGQSSYEQYF. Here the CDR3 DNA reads TGTGCCAGCAGCTCGCAGGGACAGTCCTCCTACGAGCAGTACTTC.